This T cell receptor beta chain was profiled in a study of OX40 agonist ivuxolimab in advanced cancers. General notes on the study: Ivuxolimab was an agonistic, fully human IgG2 monoclonal antibody directed against OX40 (CD134), a costimulatory receptor. Intravenous ivuxolimab was administered to patients every 2 weeks at six dose levels: 0.01, 0.1, 0.3, 1.5, 3 and 10 mg/kg. The point of sequencing TCRbeta in the periphery was to test whether ivuxolimab changed TCR sequence diversity and drove clonal T-cell expansion. Prior anti-PD-1, anti-PD-L1 or anti-CTLA-4 therapy was permitted, and checkpoint inhibitors had been received by under 50% of dose-escalation patients. In the dose-escalation cohort, around four fifths of patients were male, and the mean age was approximately 64 years, with a range of 23 to 79. Partial responses occurred in three dose-escalation patients: two with cutaneous melanoma and one with hepatocellular carcinoma. Among the roughly 54 dose-escalation patients, around 20 had hepatocellular carcinoma, roughly 15 melanoma, 9 renal cell carcinoma and 9 head and neck cancer. The paper describes the monotherapy dose-escalation part (N = 52 patients) of the phase I trial of ivuxolimab. The paper's findings and limits, for the study overall: Low levels of normalized T-cell clonal expansion were also seen in some nonresponding patients. Clonal expansion of both CD4+ and CD8+ blood T cells was observed from baseline to week 6 at doses 0.1 to 3.0 mg/kg. After ivuxolimab, expanded clones were on average more numerous among CD8+ T cells than among CD4+ T cells. The antigen specificity of the clonally expanded peripheral T cells was not determined. Partial responders in the 0.1-3.0 mg/kg groups had among the lowest normalized peripheral clonal expansion, especially among CD8+ T cells.

The germline V gene encodes CDR1 SGHRS and CDR2 YFSETQ. V is pruned by 3 bases and J by 4 bases, leaving 2 bases of the junction without a gene match. The CDR3 numbers 15 residues from cysteine through phenylalanine. Only the CDR3 DNA stays, 45 bases, in frame from base 1. In regard to this clone: The antigen it binds to is not known. Qualities for individual bases were not recorded, and no much larger clone is one base off.

Patients with a history of autoimmune disease or receiving systemic immunosuppression were excluded from the trial. Peripheral blood for TCR sequencing was collected from all dose cohorts at baseline, on cycle 4 day 1, and on cycle 7 day 1. Samples came from an open-label, multicenter, first-in-human phase I dose-escalation trial of ivuxolimab. The trial enrolled adults with locally advanced or metastatic head and neck squamous cell, hepatocellular, melanoma or renal cell carcinoma. Before TCR sequencing, CD4+ T cells and CD8+ T cells from peripheral blood were sorted into separate populations. Genomic DNA was isolated from the sorted cells so that the TCRbeta CDR3 region could be sequenced. The immunoSEQ Assay was used to sequence the TCRbeta CDR3 regions. TCRdb retrieved this table from immuneACCESS and kept in-frame rearrangements only. Not all clones are present; in checked studies, unresolved V genes account for under half, and no reason is known for the remainder. The sample table shows approximately 82,000 clones, and 80% to 95% are seen once. The top ten clones comprise about 0.61% of the sample.

The V gene is TRBV5-1 and the J gene is TRBJ2-3; 13 bases in the junction line up with TRBD2. The source is an adult with an advanced solid tumor such as melanoma, head and neck, liver or kidney cancer. The material was CD4+ or CD8+ T cells sorted from blood, obtained in a trial of the OX40 agonist ivuxolimab. The CDR3: CASSWTSGSPDTQYF. The DNA reads TGCGCCAGCAGCTGGACTAGCGGGAGCCCAGATACGCAGTATTTT.